Below, one TCR beta chain is given with its context. Germline assignment: CDR1 MDHEN and CDR2 SYDVKM. The CDR3 loop spans 11 amino acids. Original processing notes: For nucleated cells, counts were estimated from reference gene primer amplification. The repertoire was sequenced with immunoSEQ multiplex PCR; TCRdb's copy has only in-frame clones and lacks some. The V and J calls and clone size were taken over from that table, and D and trimming were inferred from the DNA. The table includes around 210,000 clones, 84% detected once. The sample originates from a study of blood T cell repertoires in COVID-19. Study details: Samples taken during acute and convalescent COVID-19 were collected in the United States, Italy and Spain. From T cells, B-cell-depleted T cells, or PBMCs came the material, which was cDNA or gDNA.

This rearrangement joins TRBV28 to TRBJ2-7, with TRBD2 as a possible D gene (5 bases). The sequence was obtained from a human donor in a cohort sampled during active COVID-19. What was sequenced was peripheral blood. The CDR3 DNA is TGTCGCGTGGGGAGAGGCTACGAGCAGTACTTC. Residues: CRVGRGYEQYF.